The source of this T cell receptor beta chain is a study of shared clonotypes between healthy human individuals (dated by TCRdb to 2018 to 2020). Notes on the research overall: Two women and a few men aged 18 to 49 years were included in the cohort. For each donor, CD4 naive and CD4 memory were each given three plates, CD8 naive was given two plates, and CD8 memory was given one plate. Leukapheresis yielded between about 0.85 and 10 billion PBMCs per donor. Libraries were prepared and TCR repertoires were sequenced by different laboratories using diverse techniques, in order to increase sequencing depth and limit assay-specific biases. To estimate repertoire size and how much clonotype sharing occurs between individuals, the study deeply sequenced the blood TCR repertoires of several healthy adults.

Via the germline V gene, CDR1 is LGHNT and CDR2 FRNRAP. Cut back by 6 bases and 5 bases, the V and J ends lie 16 bases apart. The CDR3 goes from the cysteine to the phenylalanine over 14 residues. Only CDR3 DNA is held: 42 bases, read in frame from base 1. TCR CDR3 regions were amplified from genomic DNA by multiplex PCR using the deep immunoSEQ assay. Extracted genomic DNA from each cell subset was distributed evenly across all wells of several immunoSEQ 96-well plates, and each plate was treated as a replicate. For sorted subsets, 150 to 200 ng genomic DNA, equal to tens of thousands of T cell genomes, was loaded into each replicate PCR. The purified libraries were quantified using a Qubit 3.0 fluorometer, sized with a Bioanalyzer 2100, and then quantified again using the KAPA Library Quantification kit. Each immunoSEQ 96-well plate was sequenced on its own single-read 150-cycle Illumina NextSeq 550 flow cell. Turning to the authors' computational methods: Because only junctional sequences without quality scores were contained in the immunoSEQ output, filtering matching that applied to full-length reads could not be performed. Sequences were annotated with PyIR, a Python wrapper for IgBLAST v1.9, using IMGT germline references to assign V/J genes and CDR3. Any read was removed if the V/J assignment was weak (E-value above 1e-6), the CDR3 was missing, or the read contained stop codons, out-of-frame junctions, or ambiguous translated residues. V3J clonotypes were defined as sequences sharing an identical inferred V gene, J gene, and CDR3 amino acid sequence. Percentage overlap between repertoires was calculated by dividing the number of shared unique clonotypes by the size of the smaller repertoire. Richness of each repertoire was evaluated using RTK rarefaction, the Chao1 estimator, and Recon v2.1 estimates of unobserved clonotypes. OLGA was used to compute generation probabilities for all TCRbeta clonotypes that the gDNA method yielded from a handful of donors. TCRdb provides this immuneACCESS table in a form limited to in-frame rearrangements. Some clones are lacking; in checked studies, under half of them reflect an unresolved V gene, and why the rest are absent is not known. V, J and clone size were drawn from that table, and D and trimming were deduced from the DNA. Within this sample are roughly 170,000 clones, with 66% of them counted one time only. Roughly 10% of the sample lies in the top ten.

Turning to this clone: Its antigen is not yet known. No base qualities exist here, and no much larger clone lies one base off it.

Findings and caveats that apply to the study as a whole: The small number of donors limited the genetic and exposure-history diversity represented. When a few donors were compared, the shared fraction of clonotypes was 5% to 6.5% for naive CD4, approximately 3.5% for naive CD8, roughly 2.5% for memory CD4, and 0.4% for memory CD8. Sampling was restricted to blood, and TCR repertoires in tissue are likely to differ from TCR repertoires in blood. Even with the large sequencing depth, rarefaction of the sorted-subset datasets indicated that sequencing was incomplete. Estimated clonotype richness was generally larger for naive than for memory subsets. Pairwise subsampling indicated that sequencing depth was expected to affect the degree of clonotype sharing among donors. Higher generation probabilities were observed for clonotypes shared by all four sorted-subset donors than for non-shared clonotypes.

Healthy HIV-negative adults with no recently reported acute infections or vaccinations were included as donors. Every donor was a Caucasian adult residing in Nashville, Tennessee, USA. Magnetic negative selection was used to enrich CD4+ T cells, after which naive cells were positively selected on CD45RA and the negative fraction became the memory subset. Blood was collected by leukapheresis, and PBMCs were isolated by Ficoll-Histopaque density gradient centrifugation and then cryopreserved in liquid nitrogen vapor phase. Purity and quantity of every magnetically sorted T cell population were checked by analytical flow cytometry. Genomic DNA was isolated from each sorted fraction and quantified by UV absorbance on a Nanodrop 2000c.

Sample: memory CD4+ T cells sorted from blood. Per the publication, the cell subset or site label means: CD45RA-negative fraction. The sequence derives from a man aged 30 to 39 in good health. This chain joins TRBV12-5 to TRBJ1-2; TRBD1 is a possible D gene, resting on 6 matching bases. The sequenced DNA: TGTGCTAGTGGCCCGACCCGAGGACAGTATGGCTACACCTTC. Its translation is CASGPTRGQYGYTF.